Shown below are 15 T cell receptor beta chains from a single sample sequenced in a study of neurological immune-mediated disorders. Time point denoted: longitudinal time-point 3. TCRdb redid the calling of the 5' RACE reads with MiXCR, one entry per CDR3 protein. The sample has about 48,000 distinct CDR3 sequences, approximately 11% seen once. Sequenced material: PBMCs. Receptors originate from a male donor with HTLV-1-associated myelopathy (HAM/TSP).

The J gene is TRBJ1-6, the V gene TRBV20-1, with 10 bases identical to TRBD1. V trimming: 4 bases; J trimming: 9 bases; junction bases outside the gene matches: 6. CDR3 size: 14 residues. Germline V gene data show CDR1 as DFQATT and CDR2 as SNEGSKA (reference sequence). This CDR3 is CSAKSGTGVSPLHF. The CDR3 DNA sequence: TGCAGTGCTAAATCCGGGACAGGGGTTTCACCCCTCCACTTT.

A remark on this clonotype: One end of the junction fails to match germline, which may point to a read error. The chain couples TRBV10-3 to TRBJ2-7, with 8 bases lining up with TRBD2. Germline lookup yields CDR1 ENHRY and CDR2 SYGVKD. The CDR3 length is 15 residues. The CDR3 region is CAISGSTSATYVQYF. CDR3 bases: TGTGCCATCAGTGGGTCGACTAGCGCAACCTACGTGCAGTACTTC.

This clonotype was counted at least ten times. This chain joins TRBV12-3 or TRBV12-4 and TRBJ1-2; the match to TRBD1 covers 9 bases. CDR3 length: 14 amino acids. V lost 6 bases and J lost 6; bases outside the gene matches: 8. The DNA of the CDR3 is TGTGCCAGCAGACGAACAACAGGGGGCCATGGCTACACCTTC. It is translated as CASRRTTGGHGYTF.

This clonotype has ten or more counts. V usage is TRBV9 and J usage is TRBJ2-5, with TRBD2 matching 8 bases. This CDR3 has 15 amino acids. With 4 bases clipped from V and 5 bases from J, the junction kept 10 bases outside the gene matches. The germline V gene has CDR1 SGDLS and CDR2 YYNGEE. The CDR3 sequence is CASSPPGGAGETQYF. The CDR3 coding sequence is TGTGCCAGCAGCCCCCCCGGGGGGGCGGGGGAGACCCAGTACTTC.

By share, this clonotype counts as medium-sized (0.01 to 0.1%). The V call is TRBV7-2, the J call TRBJ2-2; no clear D. The V end lost 1 base, the J end lost 5 bases, and 8 bases lay between the germline ends. There are 14 residues in the CDR3. Germline V gene sequence: CDR1 SGHTA, CDR2 FQGNSA. CDR3 DNA sequence: TGTGCCAGCAGCTTAGGGTCGAGGACCGGGGAGCTGTTTTTT. It encodes CASSLGSRTGELFF.

This clonotype was detected many times. This sequence joins TRBV7-8 and TRBJ2-1, with 7 bases matching TRBD1. The CDR3 length is 15 residues. Germline V CDR1 and CDR2: SGHVS, FQNEAQ. V trimming: 2 bases; J trimming: 4 bases; junction bases outside the gene matches: 5. CDR3 residues: CASSLSGQAYNEQFF. The DNA for the CDR3 is TGTGCCAGCAGCTTAAGCGGACAGGCGTACAATGAGCAGTTCTTC.

This clonotype was seen repeatedly, ten times or more. The chain uses TRBV2 and TRBJ1-5; perhaps TRBD1 as D (5 bases). Trimming pared 9 bases from V and 0 bases from J, leaving 12 bases between. Looked up from germline, CDR1 is SNHLY and CDR2 is FYNNEI. The CDR3 runs 14 residues. Here the CDR3 reads CASGQVNSNQPQHF. In DNA form, the CDR3 reads TGTGCCAGTGGACAAGTTAATAGCAATCAGCCCCAGCATTTT. Full variable domain (remainder filled in from reference TRBV2 and TRBJ1-5): EPEVTQTPSHQVTQMGQEVILRCVPISNHLYFYWYRQILGQKVEFLVSFYNNEISEKSEIFDDQFSVERPDGSNFTLKIRSTKLEDSAMYFCASGQVNSNQPQHFGDGTRLSIL.

This clonotype was seen at least ten times. The V and J genes are TRBV28 and TRBJ2-5; D is uncertain. CDR1 and CDR2 from the germline V gene are MDHEN and SYDVKM. The V and J ends lost 5 bases and 4 bases respectively, with 14 bases between them. The CDR3 runs to 14 residues. The CDR3 loop is CASSGVPRAETQYF. Written as DNA, the CDR3 is TGTGCCAGCAGTGGGGTCCCACGGGCAGAGACCCAGTACTTC.

This clonotype counts as medium-sized. The chain links TRBV9 to TRBJ1-1; a possible D gene is TRBD1 (5 bases). Trimming cost V 3 bases and J 3 bases, with 12 bases left between them. This CDR3 region has 14 residues. In germline, CDR1 is SGDLS, CDR2 YYNGEE. CDR3 in amino acids: CASSEGPSDTEAFF. CDR3 DNA: TGTGCCAGCAGCGAGGGACCCTCGGACACTGAAGCTTTCTTT. The variable domain in full, completed from reference TRBV9 and TRBJ1-1, reads DSGVTQTPKHLITATGQRVTLRCSPRSGDLSVYWYQQSLDQGLQFLIQYYNGEERAKGNILERFSAQQFPDLHSELNLSSLELGDSALYFCASSEGPSDTEAFFGQGTRLTVV.

This clonotype was recorded at least ten times. This chain links TRBV7-2 with TRBJ2-7; D is possibly TRBD1 or TRBD2 (5 bases each). The CDR3 length is 14 residues. Germline V gene sequence: CDR1 SGHTA, CDR2 FQGNSA. V dropped 6 bases and J dropped 7 bases, with 19 bases sitting between them. The CDR3 region has the DNA TGTGCCAGCAGACCCGGGACCGGGTACGTGGAGCAGTACTTC. It encodes CASRPGTGYVEQYF.

The CDR3 loop is CASSLWNAGDTEAFF. Written as DNA, the CDR3 is TGTGCCAGCAGCTTATGGAACGCAGGGGACACTGAAGCTTTCTTT. The chain joins TRBV7-8 to TRBJ1-1; D may be TRBD1 (6 bases). Deletions cut 2 bases from V and 3 bases from J, with 13 bases between. This CDR3 comprises 15 residues. The V gene's germline CDR1 is SGHVS and CDR2 FQNEAQ.

This clonotype was counted ten times or more. J is TRBJ1-2 and V is TRBV29-1, with 11 bases that match TRBD1. V was pared by 3 bases and J by 7 bases, with 7 bases of the junction left unmatched. There are 14 residues in the CDR3. The germline V gene has CDR1 SQVTM and CDR2 ANQGSEA. The CDR3, as DNA: TGCAGCGTTGACTCACCCGGGACAGGGGGTGGCTACACCTTC. It encodes CSVDSPGTGGGYTF.

Many counts were recorded for this clonotype. In DNA form, the CDR3 reads TGTGCCAGCAGCCAAGTAGAGGGGGGGTTTGATGGCTACACCTTC. As protein: CASSQVEGGFDGYTF. This chain connects TRBV4-2 to TRBJ1-2; weak D call: TRBD1 (6 bases). The germline V gene has CDR1 LGHNA and CDR2 YNFKEQ. This CDR3 spans 15 amino acids. V lost 1 base and J lost 6, with 15 bases in between.

The chain combines TRBV20-1 with TRBJ2-7, with D tentatively TRBD1 or TRBD2 (6 bases each). The germline V gene encodes CDR1 DFQATT and CDR2 SNEGSKA (reference sequence). The germline V and J ends were trimmed by 0 bases and 2 bases, with 14 bases remaining between them. This CDR3 spans 15 amino acids. CDR3 in amino acids: CSARDLGGGTYEQYF. CDR3 coding DNA: TGCAGTGCTAGAGATTTGGGGGGCGGAACCTACGAGCAGTACTTC.

This rearrangement joins TRBV2 to TRBJ2-1; D might be TRBD1 or TRBD2, each matching 5 bases. CDR1 and CDR2 from the germline V gene are SNHLY and FYNNEI. This CDR3 is 14 amino acids long. Trimming took off 7 bases at V and 4 bases at J, with 14 bases between the two ends. CDR3 DNA sequence: TGTGCCAGCATTTTTAGTGGGGGTTACAATGAGCAGTTCTTC. Translated: CASIFSGGYNEQFF.